This T cell receptor (beta chain) was identified in a study of cytomegalovirus exposure and HLA in healthy donors. Whole-study findings and limits: In a later analysis, across HLA loci, associated TCR counts were highest for DRB1, lowest for HLA-C. The study flagged some 170 TCR beta chains as cytomegalovirus-associated. Another analysis was done later, and it associated approximately 17,000 TCR beta sequences with HLA alleles at 0.05 false discovery rate.

PCR was performed using 60 Vbeta and 13 Jbeta primers. In the original workflow: Per a later analysis, the number of unique TCR beta chains was some 75 million, of which about 11 million were shared. Method: immunoSEQ multiplex PCR; TCRdb's copy keeps in-frame clones and lacks some. V, J and clone size reflect that table, while D and trimming were determined from the DNA. The repertoire holds just over 150,000 clones, with 75% to 90% as singletons. Note on this clone: Its cognate antigen is unknown.

This CDR3 is built from 15 residues. V was pared by 10 bases and J by 7 bases, with 22 bases between. CDR1 is WNHNN, CDR2 SYGVQD, per germline (reference sequence). This rearrangement joins TRBV10-1 to TRBJ2-2, with a weak D call TRBD1 (5 bases). The TCR comes from a woman aged 18-29 years in good health and CMV-seronegative. What was sequenced was PBMCs. CDR3 coding DNA: TGCGCCATCGAGGCAGGGCTCCCGTCCAACGGGGAGCTGTTTTTT. Encoded protein: CAIEAGLPSNGELFF.